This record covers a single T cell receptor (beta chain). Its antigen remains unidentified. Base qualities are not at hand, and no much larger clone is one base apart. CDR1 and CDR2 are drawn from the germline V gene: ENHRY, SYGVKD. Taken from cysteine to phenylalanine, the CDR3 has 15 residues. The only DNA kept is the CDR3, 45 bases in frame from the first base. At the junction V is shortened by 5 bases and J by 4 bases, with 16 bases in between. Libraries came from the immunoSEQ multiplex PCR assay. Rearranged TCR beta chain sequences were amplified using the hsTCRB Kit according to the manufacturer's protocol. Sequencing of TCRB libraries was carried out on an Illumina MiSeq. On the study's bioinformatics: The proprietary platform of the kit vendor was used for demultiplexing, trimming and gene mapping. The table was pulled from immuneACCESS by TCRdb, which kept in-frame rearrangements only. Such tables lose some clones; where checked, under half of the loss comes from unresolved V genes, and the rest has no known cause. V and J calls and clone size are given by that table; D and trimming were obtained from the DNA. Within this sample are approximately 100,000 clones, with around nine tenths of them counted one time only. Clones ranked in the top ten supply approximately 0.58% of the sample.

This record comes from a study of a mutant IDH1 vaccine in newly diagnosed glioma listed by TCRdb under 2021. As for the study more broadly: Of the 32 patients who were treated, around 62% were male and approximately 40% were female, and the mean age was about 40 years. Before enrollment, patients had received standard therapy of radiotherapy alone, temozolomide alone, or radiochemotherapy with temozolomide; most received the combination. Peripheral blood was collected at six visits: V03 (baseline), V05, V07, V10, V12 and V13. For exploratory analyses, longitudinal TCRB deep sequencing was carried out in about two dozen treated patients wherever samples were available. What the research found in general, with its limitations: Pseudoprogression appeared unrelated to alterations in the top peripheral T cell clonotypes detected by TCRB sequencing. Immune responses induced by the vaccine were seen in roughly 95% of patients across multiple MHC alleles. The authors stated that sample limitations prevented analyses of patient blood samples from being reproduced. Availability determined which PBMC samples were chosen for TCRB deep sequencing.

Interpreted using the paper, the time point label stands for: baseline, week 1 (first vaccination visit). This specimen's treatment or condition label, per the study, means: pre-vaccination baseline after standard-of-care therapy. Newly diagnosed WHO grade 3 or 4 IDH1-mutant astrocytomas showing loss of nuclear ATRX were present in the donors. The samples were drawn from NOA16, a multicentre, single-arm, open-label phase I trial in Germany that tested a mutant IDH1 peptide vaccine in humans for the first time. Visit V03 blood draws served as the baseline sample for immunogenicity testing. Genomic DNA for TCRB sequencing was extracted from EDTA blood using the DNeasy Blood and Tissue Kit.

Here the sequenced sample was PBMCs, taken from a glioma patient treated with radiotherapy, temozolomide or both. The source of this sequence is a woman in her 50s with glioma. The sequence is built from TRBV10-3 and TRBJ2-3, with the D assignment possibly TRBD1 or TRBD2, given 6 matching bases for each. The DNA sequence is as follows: TGTGCCATCAGTCCACCACCCGGGGGCGCAGATACGCAGTATTTT. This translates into CAISPPPGGADTQYF.